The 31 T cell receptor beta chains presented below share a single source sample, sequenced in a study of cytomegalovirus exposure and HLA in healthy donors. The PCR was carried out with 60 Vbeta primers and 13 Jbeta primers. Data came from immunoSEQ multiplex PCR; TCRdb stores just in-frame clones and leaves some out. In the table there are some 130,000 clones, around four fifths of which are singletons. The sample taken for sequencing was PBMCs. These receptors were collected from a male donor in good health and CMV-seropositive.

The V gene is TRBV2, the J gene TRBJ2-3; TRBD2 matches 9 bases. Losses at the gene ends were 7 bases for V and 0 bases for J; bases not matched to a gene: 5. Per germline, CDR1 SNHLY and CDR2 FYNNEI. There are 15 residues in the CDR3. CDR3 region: CASKALAGSTDTQYF. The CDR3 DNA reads TGTGCCAGCAAAGCGCTAGCGGGGAGCACAGATACGCAGTATTTT. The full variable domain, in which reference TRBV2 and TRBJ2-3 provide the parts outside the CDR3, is EPEVTQTPSHQVTQMGQEVILRCVPISNHLYFYWYRQILGQKVEFLVSFYNNEISEKSEIFDDQFSVERPDGSNFTLKIRSTKLEDSAMYFCASKALAGSTDTQYFGPGTRLTVL.

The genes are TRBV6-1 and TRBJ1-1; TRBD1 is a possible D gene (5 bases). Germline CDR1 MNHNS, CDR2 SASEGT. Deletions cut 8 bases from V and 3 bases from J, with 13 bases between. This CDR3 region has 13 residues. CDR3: CASVASTDTEAFF. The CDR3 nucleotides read TGTGCCAGCGTAGCCTCGACAGACACTGAAGCTTTCTTT.

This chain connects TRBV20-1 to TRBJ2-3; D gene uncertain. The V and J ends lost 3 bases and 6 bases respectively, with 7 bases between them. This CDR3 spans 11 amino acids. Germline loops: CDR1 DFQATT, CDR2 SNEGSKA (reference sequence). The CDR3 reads CSARVGDTQYF. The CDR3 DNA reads TGCAGTGCTAGGGTCGGGGATACGCAGTATTTT.

As DNA, the CDR3 is TGTGCCAGCAGGGATCGGAGTCCCTTACCCGAGCAGTACTTC. Its protein is CASRDRSPLPEQYF. This chain joins TRBV28 and TRBJ2-7; the D is unclear. Germline values: CDR1 MDHEN, CDR2 SYDVKM. Trimming shortened V by 6 bases and J by 6 bases, and 18 bases separated the two germline ends. This CDR3 region has 14 residues. Full variable domain (missing parts from reference TRBV28 and TRBJ2-7): DVKVTQSSRYLVKRTGEKVFLECVQDMDHENMFWYRQDPGLGLRLIYFSYDVKMKEKGDIPEGYSVSREKKERFSLILESASTNQTSMYLCASRDRSPLPEQYFGPGTRLTVT.

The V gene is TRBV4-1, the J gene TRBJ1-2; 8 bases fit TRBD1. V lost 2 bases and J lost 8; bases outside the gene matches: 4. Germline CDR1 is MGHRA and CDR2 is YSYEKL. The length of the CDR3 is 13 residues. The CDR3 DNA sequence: TGCGCCAGCAGCCAACAGGGGGCAGGCGGCTACACCTTC. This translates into CASSQQGAGGYTF.

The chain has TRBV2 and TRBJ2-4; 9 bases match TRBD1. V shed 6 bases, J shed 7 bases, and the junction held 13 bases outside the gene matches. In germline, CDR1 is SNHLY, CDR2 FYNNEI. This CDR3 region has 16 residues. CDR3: CASSATGGDLRNIQYF. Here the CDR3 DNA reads TGTGCCAGCAGCGCCACAGGGGGCGACCTCAGGAACATTCAGTACTTC.

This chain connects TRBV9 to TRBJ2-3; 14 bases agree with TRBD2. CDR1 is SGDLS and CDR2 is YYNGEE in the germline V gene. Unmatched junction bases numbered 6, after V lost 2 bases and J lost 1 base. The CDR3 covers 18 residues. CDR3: CASSVGTSGSLRTDTQYF. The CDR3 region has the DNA TGTGCCAGCAGCGTTGGGACTAGCGGGAGCTTGCGCACAGATACGCAGTATTTT.

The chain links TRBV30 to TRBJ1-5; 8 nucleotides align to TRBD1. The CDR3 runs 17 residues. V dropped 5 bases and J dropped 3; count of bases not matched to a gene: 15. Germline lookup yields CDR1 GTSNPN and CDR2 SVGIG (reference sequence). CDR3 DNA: TGTGCCTGGGGCCCCTTCGGGGGACAGGAAAACAATCAGCCCCAGCATTTT. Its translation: CAWGPFGGQENNQPQHF.

The CDR3 bases are TGCGCCATAGGGAGGGTAGCGAGCTCTGGGGCCAACGTCCTGACTTTC. Protein product: CAIGRVASSGANVLTF. The V call is TRBV10-2, the J call TRBJ2-6; 7 bases are shared with TRBD2. Germline V lookup: CDR1 WSHSY, CDR2 SAAADI. The CDR3 extends over 16 amino acids. V trimming: 10 bases; J trimming: 0 bases; junction bases outside the gene matches: 9.

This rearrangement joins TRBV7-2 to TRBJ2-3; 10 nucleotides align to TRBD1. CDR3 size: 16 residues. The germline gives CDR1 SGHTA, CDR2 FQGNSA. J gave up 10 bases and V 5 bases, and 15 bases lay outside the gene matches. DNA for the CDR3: TGTGCCAGCAGCCGAGCGGGACAGGGGACGGGAAGTCCGCAGTATTTT. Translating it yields CASSRAGQGTGSPQYF.

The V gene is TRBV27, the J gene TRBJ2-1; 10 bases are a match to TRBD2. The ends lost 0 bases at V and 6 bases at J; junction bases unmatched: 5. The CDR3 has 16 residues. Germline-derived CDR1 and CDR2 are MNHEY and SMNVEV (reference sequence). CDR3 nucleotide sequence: TGTGCCAGCAGTTTATCCGCTAGCGGGAGATTCAATGAGCAGTTCTTC. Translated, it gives CASSLSASGRFNEQFF.

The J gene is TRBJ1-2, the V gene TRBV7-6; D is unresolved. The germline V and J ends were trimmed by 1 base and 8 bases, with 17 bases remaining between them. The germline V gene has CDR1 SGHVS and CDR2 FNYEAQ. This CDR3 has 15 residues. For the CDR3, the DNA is TGTGCCAGCAGCTTAGAGAGTGCAGGATTTAGAGGCTACACCTTC. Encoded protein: CASSLESAGFRGYTF.

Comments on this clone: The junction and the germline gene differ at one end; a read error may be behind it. The chain's CDR3 is CSSSRSKGHLQETQYF. DNA of the CDR3: TGTTCCAGCAGCCGAAGTAAGGGACACCTACAAGAGACCCAGTACTTC. This chain joins TRBV7-9 and TRBJ2-5; possible D gene TRBD1, 6 bases. From germline, CDR1 is SEHNR and CDR2 FQNEAQ (reference sequence). CDR3 length: 16 amino acids. The entire variable domain, with the rest obtained from reference TRBV7-9 and TRBJ2-5, is as follows: DTGVSQNPRHKITKRGQNVTFRCDPISEHNRLYWYRQTLGQGPEFLTYFQNEAQLEKSRLLSDRFSAERPKGSFSTLEIQRTEQGDSAMYLCSSSRSKGHLQETQYFGPGTRLLVL.

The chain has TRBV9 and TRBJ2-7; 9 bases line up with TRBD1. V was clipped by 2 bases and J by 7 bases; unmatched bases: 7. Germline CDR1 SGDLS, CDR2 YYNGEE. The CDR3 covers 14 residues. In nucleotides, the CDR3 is TGTGCCAGCAGCGTGGGACAGGGCGAGTATGAGCAGTACTTC. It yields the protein CASSVGQGEYEQYF.

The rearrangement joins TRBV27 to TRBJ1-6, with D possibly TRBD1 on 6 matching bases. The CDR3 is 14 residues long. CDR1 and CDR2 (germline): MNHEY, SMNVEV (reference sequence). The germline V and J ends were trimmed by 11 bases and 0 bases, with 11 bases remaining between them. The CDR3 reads CAASDSSYNSPLHF. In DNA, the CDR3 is TGTGCCGCTTCGGACAGCTCCTATAATTCACCCCTCCACTTT.

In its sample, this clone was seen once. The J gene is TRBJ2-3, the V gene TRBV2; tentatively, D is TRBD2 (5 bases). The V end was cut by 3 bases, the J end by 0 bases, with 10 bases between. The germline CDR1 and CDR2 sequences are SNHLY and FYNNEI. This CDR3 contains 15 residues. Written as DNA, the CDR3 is TGTGCCAGCAGTGAGGCTGGCGGGAGCACAGATACGCAGTATTTT. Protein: CASSEAGGSTDTQYF.

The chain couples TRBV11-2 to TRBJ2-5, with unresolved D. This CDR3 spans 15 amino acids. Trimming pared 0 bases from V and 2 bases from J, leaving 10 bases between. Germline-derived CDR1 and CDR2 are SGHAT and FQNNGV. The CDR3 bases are TGTGCCAGCAGCTTAGATCCAGCGAGACAAGAGACCCAGTACTTC. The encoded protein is CASSLDPARQETQYF. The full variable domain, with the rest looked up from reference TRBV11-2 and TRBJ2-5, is EAGVAQSPRYKIIEKRQSVAFWCNPISGHATLYWYQQILGQGPKLLIQFQNNGVVDDSQLPKDRFSAERLKGVDSTLKIQPAKLEDSAVYLCASSLDPARQETQYFGPGTRLLVL.

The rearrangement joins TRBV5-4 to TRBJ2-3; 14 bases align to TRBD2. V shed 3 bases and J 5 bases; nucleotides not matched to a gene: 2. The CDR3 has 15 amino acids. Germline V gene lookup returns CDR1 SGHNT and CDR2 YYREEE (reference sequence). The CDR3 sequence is CASSWGTSGRDTQYF. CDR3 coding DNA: TGTGCCAGCAGCTGGGGGACTAGCGGGAGAGATACGCAGTATTTT.

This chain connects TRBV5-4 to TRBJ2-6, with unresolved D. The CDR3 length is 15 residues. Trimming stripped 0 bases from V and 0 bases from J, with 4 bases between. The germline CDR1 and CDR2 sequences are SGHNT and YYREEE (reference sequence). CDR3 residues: CASSLARSGANVLTF. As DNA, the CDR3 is TGTGCCAGCAGCTTGGCCCGCTCTGGGGCCAACGTCCTGACTTTC.

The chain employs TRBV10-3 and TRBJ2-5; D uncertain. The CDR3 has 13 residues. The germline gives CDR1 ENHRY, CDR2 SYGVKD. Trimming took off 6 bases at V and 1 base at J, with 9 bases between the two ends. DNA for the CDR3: TGTGCCATCAGCCGAGAGAGCCAAGAGACCCAGTACTTC. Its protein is CAISRESQETQYF.

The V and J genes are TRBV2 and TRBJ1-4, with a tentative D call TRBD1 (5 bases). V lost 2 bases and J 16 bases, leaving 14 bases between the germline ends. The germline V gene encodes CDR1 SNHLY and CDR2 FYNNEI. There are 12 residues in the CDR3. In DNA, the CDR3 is TGTGCCAGCAGTGAAAGTGCAGGGTCGCCGTTTTTT. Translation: CASSESAGSPFF. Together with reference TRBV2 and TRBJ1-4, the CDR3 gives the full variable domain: EPEVTQTPSHQVTQMGQEVILRCVPISNHLYFYWYRQILGQKVEFLVSFYNNEISEKSEIFDDQFSVERPDGSNFTLKIRSTKLEDSAMYFCASSESAGSPFFGSGTQLSVL.

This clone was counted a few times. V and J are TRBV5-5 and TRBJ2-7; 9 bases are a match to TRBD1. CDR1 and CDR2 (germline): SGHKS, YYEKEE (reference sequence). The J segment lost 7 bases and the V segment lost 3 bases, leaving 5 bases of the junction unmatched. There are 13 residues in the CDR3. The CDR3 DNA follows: TGTGCCAGCAGCTGGAATGACAGGGGGGAGCAGTACTTC. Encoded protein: CASSWNDRGEQYF.

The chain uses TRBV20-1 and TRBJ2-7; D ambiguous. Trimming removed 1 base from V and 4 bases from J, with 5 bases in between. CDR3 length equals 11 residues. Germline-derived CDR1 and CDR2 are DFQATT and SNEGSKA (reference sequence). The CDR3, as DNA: TGCAGTGCTAGAGCGGTGTACGAGCAGTACTTC. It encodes CSARAVYEQYF.

The CDR3 sequence: CASTETTTLYGYTF. The CDR3, as DNA: TGTGCCAGCACTGAGACAACCACGCTCTATGGCTACACCTTC. The gene calls are TRBV2 and TRBJ1-2; D unresolved. The germline gives CDR1 SNHLY, CDR2 FYNNEI. Trimming removed 7 bases from V and 4 bases from J, with 16 bases in between. The CDR3 covers 14 residues.

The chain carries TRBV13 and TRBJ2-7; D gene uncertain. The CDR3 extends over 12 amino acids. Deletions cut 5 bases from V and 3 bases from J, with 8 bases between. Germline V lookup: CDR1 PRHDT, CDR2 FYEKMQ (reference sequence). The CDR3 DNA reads TGTGCCAGCAGCAGCACAGACTACGAGCAGTACTTC. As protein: CASSSTDYEQYF.

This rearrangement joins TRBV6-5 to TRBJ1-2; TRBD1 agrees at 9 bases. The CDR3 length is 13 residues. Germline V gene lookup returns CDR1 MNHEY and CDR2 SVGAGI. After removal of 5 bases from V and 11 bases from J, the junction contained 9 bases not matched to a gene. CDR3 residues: CASSPPPGQGYTF. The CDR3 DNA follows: TGTGCCAGCAGTCCGCCACCGGGACAGGGTTACACCTTC.

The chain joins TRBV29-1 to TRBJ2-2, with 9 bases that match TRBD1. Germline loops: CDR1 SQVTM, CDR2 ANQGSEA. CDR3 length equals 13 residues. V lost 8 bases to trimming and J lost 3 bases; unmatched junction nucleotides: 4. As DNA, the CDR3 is TGCAGCTACAGGGGGCTGGACACCGGGGAGCTGTTTTTT. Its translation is CSYRGLDTGELFF.

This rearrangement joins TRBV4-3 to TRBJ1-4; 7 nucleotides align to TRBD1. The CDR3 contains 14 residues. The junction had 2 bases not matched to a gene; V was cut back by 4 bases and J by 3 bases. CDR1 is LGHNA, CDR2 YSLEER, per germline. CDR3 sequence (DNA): TGCGCCAGCAGCCCCGGGACAGCTAATGAAAAACTGTTTTTT. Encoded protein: CASSPGTANEKLFF.

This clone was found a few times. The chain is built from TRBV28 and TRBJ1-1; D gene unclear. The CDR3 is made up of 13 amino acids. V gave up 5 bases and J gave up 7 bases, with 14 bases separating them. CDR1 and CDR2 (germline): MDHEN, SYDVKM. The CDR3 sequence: CASSPLLGGEAFF. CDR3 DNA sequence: TGTGCCAGCAGTCCCCTCCTTGGAGGTGAAGCTTTCTTT.

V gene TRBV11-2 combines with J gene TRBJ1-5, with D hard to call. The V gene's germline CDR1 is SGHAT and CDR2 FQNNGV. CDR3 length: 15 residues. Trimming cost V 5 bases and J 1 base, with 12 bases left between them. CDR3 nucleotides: TGTGCCAGCAGCCTATACAGTGGCAGCAATCAGCCCCAGCATTTT. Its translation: CASSLYSGSNQPQHF. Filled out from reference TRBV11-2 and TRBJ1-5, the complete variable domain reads EAGVAQSPRYKIIEKRQSVAFWCNPISGHATLYWYQQILGQGPKLLIQFQNNGVVDDSQLPKDRFSAERLKGVDSTLKIQPAKLEDSAVYLCASSLYSGSNQPQHFGDGTRLSIL.

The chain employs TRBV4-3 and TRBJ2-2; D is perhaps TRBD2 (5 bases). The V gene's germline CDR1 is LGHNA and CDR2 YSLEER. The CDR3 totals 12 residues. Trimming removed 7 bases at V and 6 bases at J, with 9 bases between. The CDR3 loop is CASKEGPGELFF. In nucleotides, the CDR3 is TGCGCCAGCAAAGAGGGTCCCGGGGAGCTGTTTTTT.